One and the same sample provided the 27 T cell receptor beta chains below, sequenced in a study of blood T cell repertoires in COVID-19. This table comes from immunoSEQ multiplex PCR, and its TCRdb copy is limited to in-frame clones, with some not included. The repertoire holds 95,000 to 150,000 clones, around three quarters seen once, with 2% to 2.5% in the top ten. Sequenced sample: peripheral blood. Receptors were obtained from a woman in her 70s with acute or convalescent COVID-19.

The J gene is TRBJ2-2, the V gene TRBV9; the D gene is possibly TRBD2 (5 bases). This CDR3 contains 15 residues. V was clipped by 0 bases and J by 5 bases, with 11 bases between them. Germline V gives CDR1 SGDLS, CDR2 YYNGEE. The CDR3 DNA is TGTGCCAGCAGCGTAGATAACGGACTTACCGGGGAGCTGTTTTTT. Protein: CASSVDNGLTGELFF.

The V and J genes are TRBV7-9 and TRBJ2-1; TRBD2 matches at 12 bases. Trimming removed 5 bases from V and 3 bases from J; junction bases left unmatched: 5. CDR3 length equals 16 residues. The V gene's germline CDR1 is SEHNR and CDR2 FQNEAQ (reference sequence). The CDR3 loop is CASSLGLAGIYNEQFF. DNA for the CDR3: TGTGCCAGCAGCCTCGGACTAGCGGGGATCTACAATGAGCAGTTCTTC. Variable domain in full (rest from reference TRBV7-9 and TRBJ2-1): DTGVSQNPRHKITKRGQNVTFRCDPISEHNRLYWYRQTLGQGPEFLTYFQNEAQLEKSRLLSDRFSAERPKGSFSTLEIQRTEQGDSAMYLCASSLGLAGIYNEQFFGPGTRLTVL.

This chain uses TRBV18 with TRBJ2-1, with D perhaps TRBD1 (6 bases). This CDR3 has 12 residues. V gave up 6 bases and J gave up 10 bases, with 13 bases separating them. Germline V lookup: CDR1 KGHSH, CDR2 LQKENI. CDR3 in DNA: TGTGCCAGCTCTCCCGGGACAAACGAGCAGTTCTTC. Translating gives CASSPGTNEQFF.

This chain connects TRBV19 to TRBJ2-1; 10 positions match TRBD2. CDR3 size: 16 residues. V trimming: 6 bases; J trimming: 0 bases; junction bases outside the gene matches: 5. Per the germline V gene, CDR1 is LNHDA and CDR2 is SQIVND (reference sequence). The CDR3 reads CASRRSSGSSYNEQFF. The CDR3 bases are TGTGCCAGTAGGAGATCTAGCGGGAGCTCCTACAATGAGCAGTTCTTC.

CDR3 sequence reads: CASSIEGAKLFF. CDR3 bases: TGTGCCAGTAGTATAGAGGGGGCCAAGCTTTTCTTT. The chain links TRBV19 to TRBJ1-1; maybe TRBD1 (6 bases). Germline V gene data show CDR1 as LNHDA and CDR2 as SQIVND (reference sequence). The germline V and J ends were trimmed by 0 bases and 13 bases, with 12 bases remaining between them. The CDR3 spans 12 residues.

The chain combines TRBV6-2 or TRBV6-3 with TRBJ2-1; 7 bases match TRBD2. Germline lookup yields CDR1 MNHEY and CDR2 SVGEGT. The CDR3 is made up of 13 amino acids. V was clipped by 0 bases and J by 13 bases; unmatched bases: 6. CDR3 DNA sequence: TGTGCCAGCAGTTACTCGGCTAGCGGACGACAGTTCTTC. Encoded protein: CASSYSASGRQFF.

This clone came up a few times. This chain connects TRBV5-6 to TRBJ2-3, with 11 bases lining up with TRBD2. The CDR3 extends over 16 amino acids. Germline CDR1 is SGHDT and CDR2 is YYEEEE. Trimming removed 5 bases from V and 4 bases from J; junction bases left unmatched: 9. The CDR3 loop reads CASSVRSGGAADTQYF. CDR3 coding DNA: TGTGCCAGCAGTGTCCGTAGCGGGGGGGCAGCAGATACGCAGTATTTT. The whole variable domain, remainder taken from reference TRBV5-6 and TRBJ2-3, is DAGVTQSPTHLIKTRGQQVTLRCSPKSGHDTVSWYQQALGQGPQFIFQYYEEEERQRGNFPDRFSGHQFPNYSSELNVNALLLGDSALYLCASSVRSGGAADTQYFGPGTRLTVL.

The V and J genes are TRBV7-9 and TRBJ2-7; 8 bases agree with TRBD1. This CDR3 spans 15 amino acids. Trimming took 5 bases from V and 1 from J; bases not matched to a gene: 7. Per germline, CDR1 SEHNR and CDR2 FQNEAQ (reference sequence). CDR3 protein: CASSASRDRSYEQYF. In nucleotides, the CDR3 is TGTGCCAGCAGCGCTTCAAGGGACAGGTCCTACGAGCAGTACTTC.

The J gene is TRBJ2-1, the V gene TRBV21-1; the table's D call of TRBD2 was not tested on the DNA. TRBV21-1 is annotated as a pseudogene. The CDR3 is made up of 15 amino acids. The CDR3 reads CASSKGTSGTNEQFF. CDR3 coding DNA: TGTGCCAGCAGCAAGGGGACTAGCGGAACCAATGAGCAGTTCTTC.

This clone was seen only once. The V gene is TRBV10-3, the J gene TRBJ2-7, with 10 bases matching TRBD2. CDR1 ENHRY and CDR2 SYGVKD come from the germline V gene. The V and J ends lost 6 bases and 3 bases, in that order; junction bases with no gene match: 8. This CDR3 has 15 residues. The CDR3 region is CAIRGGTSDYYEQYF. CDR3 bases: TGTGCCATCAGAGGGGGGACTAGCGACTACTACGAGCAGTACTTC.

V is TRBV6-5 and J is TRBJ2-5; D possibly corresponds to TRBD2 (6 bases). The germline gives CDR1 MNHEY, CDR2 SVGAGI. This CDR3 region has 15 residues. Trimming removed 6 bases from V and 5 bases from J, with 19 bases in between. CDR3 amino acids: CASRDPSGGRETQYF. The CDR3 nucleotides are TGTGCCAGCAGGGACCCCTCCGGAGGGAGGGAGACCCAGTACTTC.

The chain couples TRBV29-1 to TRBJ1-2, with a weak D call TRBD1 (6 bases). Germline lookup yields CDR1 SQVTM and CDR2 ANQGSEA. CDR3 size: 13 residues. V was clipped by 3 bases and J by 7 bases, with 15 bases between them. CDR3 DNA sequence: TGCAGCGTTGATGGGCAGGGGCTGGGTGGCTACACCTTC. This encodes CSVDGQGLGGYTF.

This sequence joins TRBV5-1 and TRBJ1-6; 10 bases fit TRBD1. This CDR3 is built from 17 residues. CDR1 is SGHRS, CDR2 YFSETQ, per germline. Losses at the gene ends were 4 bases for V and 9 bases for J; bases not matched to a gene: 13. CDR3 in amino acids: CASSPGPGQGSGSPLHF. CDR3 DNA: TGCGCCAGCAGCCCCGGCCCGGGACAGGGGTCGGGTTCACCCCTCCACTTT.

V usage is TRBV10-2 and J usage is TRBJ1-1; the match to TRBD1 covers 7 bases. Germline V gene lookup returns CDR1 WSHSY and CDR2 SAAADI. V shed 9 bases, J shed 7 bases, and the junction held 8 bases outside the gene matches. The CDR3 covers 12 residues. CDR3 sequence: CASGGRGREAFF. CDR3 DNA sequence: TGCGCCAGTGGCGGGAGGGGGCGTGAAGCTTTCTTT.

The V and J genes are TRBV29-1 and TRBJ2-2; D unresolved. V was shortened by 4 bases and J by 7 bases, with 13 bases between the two germline ends. The CDR3 extends over 13 amino acids. CDR1 and CDR2 (germline): SQVTM, ANQGSEA. The CDR3 DNA sequence: TGCAGCGTTGTGTCCCGGGTTGGCGGGGAGCTGTTTTTT. Its protein product is CSVVSRVGGELFF.

J is TRBJ1-1 and V is TRBV10-2; D is undetermined. The germline V and J ends were trimmed by 3 bases and 13 bases, with 9 bases remaining between them. This CDR3 spans 10 amino acids. Germline assignment: CDR1 WSHSY and CDR2 SAAADI. The CDR3 sequence is CASSDPLGFF. The CDR3 DNA reads TGCGCCAGCAGTGATCCCCTCGGTTTCTTT.

This clone was counted ten times or more. This chain uses TRBV19 with TRBJ2-2; D not resolved. V dropped 4 bases and J dropped 6 bases, with 9 bases sitting between them. In germline, CDR1 is LNHDA, CDR2 SQIVND (reference sequence). This CDR3 spans 13 amino acids. CDR3 in amino acids: CASSTSMSGELFF. The CDR3 region has the DNA TGTGCCAGTAGTACGAGCATGTCCGGGGAGCTGTTTTTT.

This chain links TRBV7-9 with TRBJ2-2, with a possible D match to TRBD2 (5 bases). Trimming took off 1 base at V and 7 bases at J, with 10 bases between the two ends. The CDR3 spans 14 residues. CDR1 SEHNR and CDR2 FQNEAQ come from the germline V gene (reference sequence). The CDR3 DNA sequence: TGTGCCAGCAGCTTAGAAGCGGCGGGCGGGGAGCTGTTTTTT. Translation: CASSLEAAGGELFF. Full variable domain (rest looked up from reference TRBV7-9 and TRBJ2-2): DTGVSQNPRHKITKRGQNVTFRCDPISEHNRLYWYRQTLGQGPEFLTYFQNEAQLEKSRLLSDRFSAERPKGSFSTLEIQRTEQGDSAMYLCASSLEAAGGELFFGEGSRLTVL.

The J gene is TRBJ2-2, the V gene TRBV5-1; 7 bases map to TRBD1. Germline assignment: CDR1 SGHRS and CDR2 YFSETQ. V lost 5 bases, J lost 6 bases, and 4 bases stayed unmatched. The CDR3 totals 13 residues. The CDR3 DNA follows: TGCGCCAGCAGGGACCAGGGGGCCGGGGAGCTGTTTTTT. Translated: CASRDQGAGELFF. Complete variable domain (other parts from reference TRBV5-1 and TRBJ2-2): KAGVTQTPRYLIKTRGQQVTLSCSPISGHRSVSWYQQTPGQGLQFLFEYFSETQRNKGNFPGRFSGRQFSNSRSEMNVSTLELGDSALYLCASRDQGAGELFFGEGSRLTVL.

This clone was seen more than once but under ten times. The chain recombines TRBV7-2 with TRBJ2-2; the match to TRBD1 covers 7 bases. Trimming cost V 2 bases and J 5 bases; bases outside gene matches: 8. CDR3 length: 16 residues. Germline CDR1 SGHTA, CDR2 FQGNSA. Here the CDR3 DNA reads TGTGCCAGCAGCTTACAGGGACAGACGTGGACCGGGGAGCTGTTTTTT. Translated, it gives CASSLQGQTWTGELFF.

V gene TRBV20-1 combines with J gene TRBJ2-1; D gene uncertain. With 4 bases removed from V and 10 bases from J, the gap between germline ends came to 17 bases. The CDR3 loop spans 13 amino acids. CDR1 and CDR2 (germline): DFQATT, SNEGSKA (reference sequence). This CDR3 is CSAIDFVFGEQFF. The CDR3 nucleotides read TGCAGTGCTATTGACTTTGTGTTCGGGGAGCAGTTCTTC.

The V call is TRBV19, the J call TRBJ2-2; D remains ambiguous. CDR3 length: 13 amino acids. Trimming left V 2 bases short and J 6 bases short, with 7 bases between. Germline-derived CDR1 and CDR2 are LNHDA and SQIVND (reference sequence). CDR3 DNA sequence: TGTGCCAGTAGTATACCCCCTCCCGGGGAGCTGTTTTTT. Its protein product is CASSIPPPGELFF.

This clone was seen only a few times. The chain links TRBV9 to TRBJ1-4, with 7 nucleotides matching TRBD1. The CDR3 has 14 residues. Germline lookup yields CDR1 SGDLS and CDR2 YYNGEE. Trimming removed 5 bases from V and 0 bases from J; junction bases left unmatched: 1. The chain's CDR3 is CASSTGATNEKLFF. CDR3 nucleotide sequence: TGTGCCAGCAGTACAGGGGCAACTAATGAAAAACTGTTTTTT.

This clone appeared many times. The chain's CDR3 is CASSPSMLRKVATGGMGYTF. DNA for the CDR3: TGTGCCAGCAGTCCCTCAATGTTACGGAAGGTGGCAACTGGGGGGATGGGCTACACCTTC. The rearrangement joins TRBV6-6 to TRBJ1-2; D may be TRBD1 (5 bases). V was cut by 5 bases and J by 8 bases, with 36 bases left in between. In germline, CDR1 is MNHNY, CDR2 SVGAGI (reference sequence). This CDR3 spans 20 amino acids.

This clone was counted ten times or more. This chain connects TRBV19 to TRBJ2-3; D possibly corresponds to TRBD1 (5 bases). The CDR3 extends over 14 amino acids. From germline, CDR1 is LNHDA and CDR2 SQIVND (reference sequence). Trimming cost V 6 bases and J 2 bases, with 12 bases left between them. CDR3 amino acids: CASSISRVTDTQYF. The CDR3, as DNA: TGTGCCAGTAGCATCTCCAGGGTCACAGATACGCAGTATTTT.

The J gene is TRBJ1-4, the V gene TRBV28; a possible D gene is TRBD1 (6 bases). Trimming took 5 bases from V and 6 from J, leaving 16 bases between them. There are 15 residues in the CDR3. Germline assignment: CDR1 MDHEN and CDR2 SYDVKM. The CDR3 sequence is CASSAPGTRDEKLFF. The CDR3 region has the DNA TGTGCCAGCAGTGCCCCCGGGACAAGGGATGAAAAACTGTTTTTT. The full variable domain, with the rest looked up from reference TRBV28 and TRBJ1-4, is DVKVTQSSRYLVKRTGEKVFLECVQDMDHENMFWYRQDPGLGLRLIYFSYDVKMKEKGDIPEGYSVSREKKERFSLILESASTNQTSMYLCASSAPGTRDEKLFFGSGTQLSVL.

This rearrangement joins TRBV2 to TRBJ2-3, with 12 bases fitting TRBD2. Trimming cost V 4 bases and J 6 bases; bases outside gene matches: 8. CDR1 is SNHLY, CDR2 FYNNEI, per germline. This CDR3 spans 16 amino acids. The CDR3 sequence: CASSGQLAGGVDTQYF. CDR3 DNA: TGTGCCAGCAGTGGTCAACTAGCGGGGGGCGTGGATACGCAGTATTTT.